Each of the 14 T cell receptor beta chains below was sequenced from the same sample in a study of blood T cell repertoires in COVID-19. TCRdb keeps only in-frame clones here, not all; method: immunoSEQ multiplex PCR. The sample consists of 150,000 or so clones, nearly 85% of them appearing once. What was sequenced was peripheral blood. Source of these receptors: a human donor in a cohort sampled during active COVID-19.

This clone was counted only a few times. The chain employs TRBV20-1 and TRBJ1-1, with D possibly matching TRBD1 (6 bases). The CDR3 has 12 residues. The V and J ends lost 3 bases and 5 bases respectively, with 10 bases between them. CDR1 is DFQATT and CDR2 is SNEGSKA in the germline V gene (reference sequence). As DNA, the CDR3 is TGCAGTGCTAGTAACAGGGCGACTGAAGCTTTCTTT. Translating gives CSASNRATEAFF.

The rearrangement links TRBV12-3 or TRBV12-4 to TRBJ1-3; D not resolved. V lost 4 bases, J lost 0 bases, and 4 bases lay in between. CDR3 length equals 13 residues. The CDR3 coding sequence is TGTGCCAGCAGTTCCTACTCTGGAAACACCATATATTTT. It yields the protein CASSSYSGNTIYF.

Details on this clone: Other DNA sequences in this sample translate to the same CDR3. The J gene is TRBJ2-2, the V gene TRBV7-2; 7 nucleotides line up with TRBD2. Trimming took 1 base from V and 4 from J; bases not matched to a gene: 3. CDR3 size: 15 residues. CDR1 and CDR2 (germline): SGHTA, FQGNSA. CDR3 sequence reads: CASSLVAGVTGELFF. The CDR3 DNA follows: TGTGCCAGCAGCTTAGTTGCGGGAGTCACCGGGGAGCTGTTTTTT.

This sequence joins TRBV3-1 (or the pseudogene TRBV3-2) and TRBJ1-2, with D perhaps TRBD1 (6 bases). The CDR3 is 15 residues long. Germline CDR1 is LGHDT and CDR2 is YNNKEL (reference sequence). Deletions cut 4 bases from V and 5 bases from J, with 17 bases between. CDR3 sequence: CASSLLRGWLYGYTF. CDR3 nucleotides: TGTGCCAGCAGCCTTCTCAGGGGCTGGTTATATGGCTACACCTTC.

The chain couples TRBV2 to TRBJ2-2; tentative D call: TRBD1 (5 bases). This CDR3 is 13 amino acids long. Trimming stripped 2 bases from V and 6 bases from J, with 7 bases between. Germline-derived CDR1 and CDR2 are SNHLY and FYNNEI. The CDR3 protein is CASSEQGSGELFF. For the CDR3, the DNA is TGTGCCAGCAGTGAACAGGGTTCCGGGGAGCTGTTTTTT. Variable domain in full (rest from reference TRBV2 and TRBJ2-2): EPEVTQTPSHQVTQMGQEVILRCVPISNHLYFYWYRQILGQKVEFLVSFYNNEISEKSEIFDDQFSVERPDGSNFTLKIRSTKLEDSAMYFCASSEQGSGELFFGEGSRLTVL.

The chain has TRBV11-3 and TRBJ2-7; 9 bases align to TRBD1. Germline assignment: CDR1 SGHNT and CDR2 YENEEA. The V and J ends lost 4 bases and 4 bases, in that order; junction bases with no gene match: 8. The CDR3 spans 15 residues. CDR3: CASSWLRTGAYEQYF. CDR3 nucleotides: TGTGCCAGCAGCTGGCTCCGGACAGGGGCATACGAGCAGTACTTC.

This clone was counted between two and nine times. J is TRBJ1-2 and V is TRBV5-1; 8 bases line up with TRBD1. With 4 bases clipped from V and 7 bases from J, the junction kept 15 bases outside the gene matches. The CDR3 runs 16 residues. Germline CDR1 and CDR2: SGHRS and YFSETQ. The CDR3 sequence: CASSPGQGGSSGGYTF. The CDR3 DNA is TGCGCCAGCAGCCCTGGACAGGGAGGTAGTTCAGGTGGCTACACCTTC.

The sample holds one count of this clone. This chain links TRBV21-1 with TRBJ2-7; TRBD2 reflects the table's D call only, with no check against the DNA. TRBV21-1 is deemed a pseudogene. The CDR3 is 17 amino acids. The CDR3: CASSKGLEGRDTYEQYV. Written as DNA, the CDR3 is TGTGCCAGCAGCAAAGGTTTGGAGGGGCGCGACACCTACGAGCAGTACGTC.

The chain employs TRBV13 and TRBJ2-1; D perhaps matches TRBD1 (6 bases). Trimming stripped 5 bases from V and 7 bases from J, with 12 bases between. Germline CDR1 PRHDT, CDR2 FYEKMQ (reference sequence). The CDR3 consists of 13 residues. The CDR3 protein is CASSQGTPNEQFF. CDR3 DNA: TGTGCCAGCAGCCAGGGGACACCGAATGAGCAGTTCTTC. The whole variable domain, remainder taken from reference TRBV13 and TRBJ2-1, is AAGVIQSPRHLIKEKRETATLKCYPIPRHDTVYWYQQGPGQDPQFLISFYEKMQSDKGSIPDRFSAQQFSDYHSELNMSSLELGDSALYFCASSQGTPNEQFFGPGTRLTVL.

The table lists this clone with a count of one. The J gene is TRBJ2-3, the V gene TRBV7-8; 10 bases are a match to TRBD2. The V gene end was trimmed by 1 base and the J gene end by 1 base; junction bases not matched to a gene: 5. The CDR3 consists of 17 residues. Germline CDR1 SGHVS, CDR2 FQNEAQ. The CDR3 region is CASSLGASGSGTDTQYF. The CDR3 DNA reads TGTGCCAGCAGCTTAGGAGCTAGCGGGAGTGGCACAGATACGCAGTATTTT.

This clone was recorded many times. The V call is TRBV19, the J call TRBJ1-1, with TRBD1 matching over 8 bases. CDR1 is LNHDA and CDR2 is SQIVND in the germline V gene (reference sequence). There are 18 residues in the CDR3. V gave up 4 bases and J gave up 2 bases; unmatched junction bases: 15. CDR3 region: CASSTLPTAGGVNTEAFF. The CDR3 nucleotides are TGTGCCAGTAGTACCCTACCCACAGCAGGGGGCGTAAACACTGAAGCTTTCTTT.

Only one count was recorded for this clone. This chain links TRBV19 with TRBJ2-3; D unresolved. The V end was cut by 3 bases, the J end by 2 bases, with 6 bases between. Germline lookup yields CDR1 LNHDA and CDR2 SQIVND (reference sequence). This CDR3 spans 13 amino acids. The CDR3 sequence is CASSMGSTDTQYF. CDR3 in DNA: TGTGCCAGTAGTATGGGCTCCACAGATACGCAGTATTTT.

The chain is built from TRBV6-6 and TRBJ1-1, with no clear D. V lost 7 bases and J 4 bases, leaving 19 bases between the germline ends. CDR1 and CDR2 (germline): MNHNY, SVGAGI (reference sequence). The length of the CDR3 is 15 residues. The CDR3 region is CASNLPEGSSTEAFF. CDR3 DNA sequence: TGTGCCAGCAATTTACCGGAGGGATCGAGCACTGAAGCTTTCTTT.

The chain links TRBV19 to TRBJ2-3; TRBD2 matches at 7 bases. The CDR3 consists of 14 residues. The germline CDR1 and CDR2 sequences are LNHDA and SQIVND (reference sequence). With V trimmed by 6 bases and J by 6 bases, 9 bases remained unmatched. CDR3 nucleotide sequence: TGTGCCAGTAGATCGGGGGGATTTGGGGATACGCAGTATTTT. Translation: CASRSGGFGDTQYF.